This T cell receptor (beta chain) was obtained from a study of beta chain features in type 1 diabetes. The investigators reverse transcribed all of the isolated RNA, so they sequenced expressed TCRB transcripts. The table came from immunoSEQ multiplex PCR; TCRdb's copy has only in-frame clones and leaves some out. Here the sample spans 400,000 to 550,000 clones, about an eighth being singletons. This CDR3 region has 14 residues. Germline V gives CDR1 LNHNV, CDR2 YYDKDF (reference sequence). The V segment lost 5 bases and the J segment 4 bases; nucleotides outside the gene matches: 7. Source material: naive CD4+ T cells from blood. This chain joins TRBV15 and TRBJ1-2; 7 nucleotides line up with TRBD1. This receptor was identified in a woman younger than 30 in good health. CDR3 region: CATSWGGTAYGYTF. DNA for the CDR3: TGTGCCACCAGCTGGGGCGGGACAGCCTATGGCTACACCTTC. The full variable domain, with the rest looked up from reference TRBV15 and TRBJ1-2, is DAMVIQNPRYQVTQFGKPVTLSCSQTLNHNVMYWYQQKSSQAPKLLFHYYDKDFNNEADTPDNFQSRRPNTSFCFLDIRSPGLGDTAMYLCATSWGGTAYGYTFGSGTRLTVV.